This T cell receptor (beta chain) was observed in a study of follicular helper T cells after annual influenza vaccination. Whole-study context: For some subjects, blood spans the 2013-2014, 2014-2015 and 2015-2016 annual vaccinations.

A word on this clone: Its antigen is unidentified.

Documented time point: 2014-2015 season, pre-vaccination. Libraries were prepared by immunoSEQ multiplex PCR; TCRdb keeps only in-frame clonotypes and omits some of them. The table includes roughly 13,000 clones, around four fifths detected once. Regarding the study as a whole: Undersampling of the much larger non-cTfh compartments could not be excluded for influenza clone enrichment. ICOS-CD38- cTfh most often held earlier Day 7 ICOS+CD38+ clones.

Germline CDR1 reads MNHEY; CDR2 reads SVGAGI. The CDR3 is 15 amino acids. Trimming removed 8 bases from V and 1 base from J; junction bases left unmatched: 9. The chain combines TRBV6-5 with TRBJ1-2, with 8 positions matching TRBD1. This sequence was found in an adult who received the influenza vaccine. The specimen was CXCR5- memory CD4+ T cells sorted from blood, collected on the day of influenza vaccination. The CDR3 loop reads CASSEQGGYNYGYTF. For the CDR3, the DNA is TGTGCCAGCTCTGAACAGGGGGGGTATAACTATGGCTACACCTTC.